This T cell receptor beta chain was retrieved from a study of neurological immune-mediated disorders. At least ten counts were recorded for this clonotype. The antigen is unknown. Trimming took off 0 bases at V and 5 bases at J, with 12 bases between the two ends. The CDR3 consists of 15 residues. Germline CDR1 and CDR2: SGHRS and YFSETQ. The authors produced cDNA by 5'RACE using 10-nucleotide random UMIs. Over 160 million TCR-beta sequences from 15-18 subjects came from every sequencing run. TCRdb fed the 5' RACE reads into MiXCR, producing one record per CDR3 protein. The data show around 35,000 distinct CDR3 sequences, about 1.6% seen once. Unsorted libraries were prepared from 2 million PBMCs held at -80 C. Broader study findings: Phylogenetic analysis grouped 18 of 34 multiple sclerosis patients' repertoires together, suggesting a possible repertoire signature.

Sequencing was carried out using PBMCs. The chain has TRBV5-1 and TRBJ1-5; D is perhaps TRBD1 (5 bases). The sequence came from a woman aged 25 to 39 with multiple sclerosis. The CDR3, as DNA: TGCGCCAGCAGCTTGGAGGGGAATCCAGATCAGCCCCAGCATTTT. It codes for CASSLEGNPDQPQHF.